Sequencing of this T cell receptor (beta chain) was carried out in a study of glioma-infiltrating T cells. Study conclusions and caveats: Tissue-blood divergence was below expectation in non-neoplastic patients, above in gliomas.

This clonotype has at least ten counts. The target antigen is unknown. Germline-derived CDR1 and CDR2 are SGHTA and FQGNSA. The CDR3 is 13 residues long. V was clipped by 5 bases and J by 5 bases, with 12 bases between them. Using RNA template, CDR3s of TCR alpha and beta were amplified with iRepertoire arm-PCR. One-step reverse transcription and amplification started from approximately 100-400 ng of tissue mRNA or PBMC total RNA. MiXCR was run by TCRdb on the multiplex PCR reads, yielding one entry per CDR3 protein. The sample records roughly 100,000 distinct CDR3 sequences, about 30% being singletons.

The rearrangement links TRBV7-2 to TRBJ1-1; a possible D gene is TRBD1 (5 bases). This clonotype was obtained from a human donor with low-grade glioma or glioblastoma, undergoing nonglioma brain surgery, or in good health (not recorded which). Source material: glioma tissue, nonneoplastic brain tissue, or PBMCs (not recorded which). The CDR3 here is CASSPRPGTEAFF. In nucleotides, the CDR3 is TGTGCCAGCAGCCCCCGTCCAGGGACTGAAGCTTTCTTT.